The sequence of this T cell receptor beta chain was determined in a study of cytomegalovirus exposure and HLA in healthy donors (dated by TCRdb to 2017 to 2019). Context from the whole study: An earlier analysis of some 620 of the donors reported roughly 300 Gb of sequence data and roughly 120 million unique TCR beta sequences obtained from roughly 180 million T cells. An early release that covered several hundred HLA-typed donors contained approximately 300 gigabases of sequencing data and about 84 million unique TCR sequences. The genetic ancestry cluster associated with self-reported Caucasian donors included 81% of the roughly 400 genotyped donors. The aim of the study was to test whether cataloging public T cell receptors could identify signatures of past pathogen exposure. Using immunosequencing, the study profiled T cell repertoires from fewer than 850 subjects and related those repertoires to cytomegalovirus serostatus. In addition to the first cohort of roughly 670 subjects, a separate validation cohort of 120 different subjects was used. To predict cytomegalovirus infection status, the study brought together high-throughput TCR immunosequencing, statistical association of individual TCRs with disease status, and machine learning. A later analysis re-analyzed previously published TCR beta repertoires from several hundred donors and added high-resolution HLA genotyping to study TCR occurrence patterns. Rather than drawing on any new phenotypic data, the later analysis identified candidate immune exposures from TCR beta sequences and the way those sequences occurred across donors. To decide whether each TCR beta V gene segment behaved as functional or pseudogenic, an earlier analysis of approximately 600 of the donors relied on high-throughput TCR beta sequencing. Donor age, sex, ethnicity and CMV serostatus were collected together with the repertoire data. A later genetic analysis took genome-wide SNP genotypes for about three fifths of the roughly 670 donors and used that subset as a discovery cohort. Every discovery cohort repertoire had been produced on one sequencing platform. Both class I and class II loci were covered by HLA typing, at four-digit resolution. The number of donors typed differed by locus, with 629-630 for A, B, C, DRB1 and DQB1, 522 for DQA1, some 570 for DPA1, and some 470 for DPB1. A few DR-DQ haplotypes were treated as single units for association and clustering because of strong linkage in the cohort. Across approximately 400 genotyped donors of the cohort, an average of about 220,000 unique TCR beta nucleotide sequences per donor were sequenced, and approximately 17% of those sequences were non-productive. Study-wide findings and limitations: Over 15 rarely observed V segments, including chromosome 9 orphons, were excluded from the earlier analysis of some 590 of the donors because counts were too low. The only immune exposure information available for the cohort was CMV serostatus. Only TCR beta chains were sequenced in this cohort, and the absence of alpha or paired-chain data limited detectable features. Because HLA typing was unavailable for some donors at each locus, only the typed subset was used in association tests. A later genetic analysis reported fewer N-insertions in productive TCRs among donors in an Asian-associated ancestry cluster than the approximately 670-donor mean. According to a later analysis, parvovirus B19, influenza, CMV and Epstein-Barr virus appeared linked to several top co-occurrence clusters. Some IMGT-functional V segments, including TRBV6-2 and TRBV6-3, could not be distinguished by the 87-base-pair reads and were therefore excluded. In the study, around 150 TCR beta chains were listed as associated with cytomegalovirus. An earlier analysis of approximately 600 of the donors showed that most TCR beta V segments appeared in productive rearrangements either about 90% or about 30% of the time, which broadly matched IMGT annotations. In a later analysis, HLA-associated TCR beta chains were found to be more clonally expanded and to have lower generation probabilities than equally common non-associated chains. Correlated functional status among segregating V segments might reflect linkage disequilibrium, but an unknown experimental factor could not be ruled out. In a later analysis, the rate of TCR association differed among HLA loci, with DRB1 alleles having the most associated TCRs and HLA-C alleles having the fewest. In vitro tests confirmed that a few of the cytomegalovirus-associated TCR beta chains recognize cytomegalovirus antigens. A group of highly shared sequence variants was considered likely to be a technical artifact of the sequencing pipeline. Strong co-occurrence of HLA alleles, especially DR and DQ, made assigning TCR associations to individual alleles difficult. In a later analysis, most CMV-associated TCR beta chains were found to appear HLA-restricted, with HLA associations seemingly driven largely by CMV exposure. A further reported finding was that TCR beta sequences accurately predicted the HLA-A and HLA-B alleles for most subjects in the first cohort. V-gene and J-gene trimming of TCR beta chains was associated with a missense DCLRE1C variant in a later genetic analysis, and the association was replicated in an independent cohort. Sequencing depth was assumed to be roughly uniform across donors in the presence/absence analyses, though that assumption may not hold. At a false discovery rate of 0.05, a later analysis linked under 20,000 TCR beta sequences to specific HLA alleles. Most TCR sequences were seen in very few donors, while some public TCRs were found in many individuals. According to the authors, the approach could potentially be generalized to other disease states and immunological phenotypes. The classifier was reported to diagnose cytomegalovirus status with high specificity and sensitivity in both the original cohort and the validation cohort.

The cohort was made up of 650 to 700 healthy bone marrow donors. All cohort members were sampled while nominally healthy, although unrecorded immune exposures were likely present. The donor tested CMV seropositive, placing the donor among the 289 seropositive members of the cohort. Every donor gave a peripheral blood sample, and the peripheral blood mononuclear cells from that sample were used for TCR beta sequencing. Genomic DNA extraction from the blood cell samples was performed with the Qiagen DNeasy Blood Extraction Kit. The library was produced with the immunoSEQ multiplex PCR assay. For the multiplex PCR, a mixture combining 60 forward primers for TCR Vbeta segments and 13 reverse primers for TCR Jbeta segments was used. Amplification of the CDR3 region of rearranged TCR beta genes was performed with a multiplex PCR assay on genomic DNA. The Illumina HiSeq System was used to sequence the amplified TCR beta libraries as 87-base-pair reads. As for how the authors treated the data: A later analysis counted about 80 million unique TCR beta chains across the 650 to 800 repertoires, and around 12 million of these chains were shared by at least two donors. A nearest-neighbor algorithm error-corrected the raw reads and collapsed the reads into unique sequences, merging closely related sequences to remove PCR and sequencing errors. V, D and J gene segments were assigned by aligning CDR3 sequences to IMGT reference sequences. For a sequence to be retained, a match of at least six nucleotides to both a V gene segment and a J gene segment was required. Rearrangements were classified as productive when the CDR3 lacked stop codons and remained in frame with V and J, and all other rearrangements were classified as non-productive. Following IMGT convention, CDR3 was defined as the stretch from the second conserved V-encoded cysteine to the conserved J-encoded phenylalanine. The earlier analysis of about 570 of the donors excluded any sequence lacking an unambiguous match to a single V gene segment. In an earlier analysis of several hundred of the donors, V segments were called functional above 56.7% productive rearrangements and were called segregating when the between-donor standard deviation exceeded 5%. A statistical classification framework was developed to diagnose cytomegalovirus status using the catalog of TCR beta chain sequences. In a later analysis, TCR nucleotide sequences were compared against IMGT/GENE-DB human TR gene sequences so that V and J genes could be assigned. In a later analysis, CDR3 sequences and most-parsimonious VDJ recombination scenarios were assigned using the TCRdist pipeline. A later analysis defined each TCR beta chain by its CDR3 amino acid sequence plus V-gene family, and excluded reads lacking a unique V-gene family. As a way to deal with suspected cross-contamination and a sequencing artifact, a later analysis dropped more than 500 nucleotide sequences that were highly shared and had low generation probability. A later analysis calculated a clonal expansion index for each public chain from normalized within-repertoire ranks of inferred template counts. In a later analysis, generation probabilities were computed with a VDJ recombination model fitted to out-of-frame rearrangements, and the resulting probabilities were checked against IGoR. A later analysis scored TCR-TCR, TCR-HLA and TCR-CMV co-occurrence with hypergeometric tests, applying a repertoire-size bias correction to TCR pairs. In a later analysis, false discovery rates were estimated by permuting HLA or CMV assignments 20 times. In a later analysis, co-occurring TCRs were grouped using DBSCAN, and TCRdist sequence similarity was added for clustering within HLA-allele-positive subsets. Repertoires with fewer than 30,000 or more than 120,000 public chains, plus five repertoires with anomalous nucleotide sharing, were excluded from co-occurrence clustering. Here the immuneACCESS table is served through TCRdb, limited to in-frame sequences with V and J called. Missing clones are a known gap in these copies; in checked studies unresolved V genes cover under half, and the rest lacks a known reason. V, J and clone size reflect that table, while D and trimming were determined from the DNA. The sample table holds about 240,000 clones, of which about 80% were seen once. Around 5% of the sample is held by the ten biggest clonotypes.

Concerning this clone: The target of this receptor is not known. Base quality data are lacking; no much larger clone is found one base away.

V is cut by 4 bases and J by 5 bases, and the space between the germline ends is 6 bases. From the germline V gene, CDR1 is SGHDN and CDR2 is FVKESK. Including cysteine and phenylalanine, the CDR3 has 12 amino acids. Here the CDR3 DNA is all that survives: 36 bases in frame from base 1. The TCR was taken from a woman aged 40 to 49 in good health and CMV-seropositive. The rearranged segments are TRBV14 and TRBJ1-3; the D gene cannot be named for sure. The specimen was PBMCs. The nucleotide sequence is TGTGCCAGCAGCCCAGACAGAAACACCATATATTTT. The translation is CASSPDRNTIYF.